These 22 T cell receptor beta chains share one sample of origin, sequenced in a study of spatial heterogeneity in lung cancer. Regarding time point: sample taken at primary tumor resection. Whole RNA, isolated from tumor, nontumor lung or frozen PBMC, was sequenced without prior sorting. TCRdb re-called the 5' RACE reads through MiXCR, storing one row per CDR3 protein. The sample lists thousands of distinct CDR3 sequences; 5.4% were seen once. This specimen consisted of normal lung tissue next to the tumor, obtained at surgery. These receptors all stem from a female donor with early-stage non-small cell lung cancer.

This clonotype is categorized as medium-sized. The chain joins TRBV30 to TRBJ2-4, with D perhaps assigned TRBD1 or TRBD2 (5 bases each). Trimming pared 1 base from V and 8 bases from J, leaving 12 bases between. The CDR3 covers 13 residues. Germline CDR1 is GTSNPN and CDR2 is SVGIG (reference sequence). CDR3 in DNA: TGTGCCTGGAGTGCAGGGAGTGACGACATTCAGTACTTC. The encoded protein is CAWSAGSDDIQYF.

This clonotype is deemed medium-sized (0.01 to 0.1%). The gene calls are TRBV20-1 and TRBJ2-1, with D unresolved. Germline V lookup: CDR1 DFQATT, CDR2 SNEGSKA (reference sequence). This CDR3 is built from 10 residues. Trimming removed 6 bases from V and 4 bases from J, with 4 bases in between. The CDR3 nucleotides read TGCAGTGCCCAGTACAATGAGCAGTTCTTC. It is translated as CSAQYNEQFF.

By share, this clonotype ranks as medium-sized. The genes are TRBV20-1 and TRBJ2-5; D is uncertain. Germline V gene data show CDR1 as DFQATT and CDR2 as SNEGSKA (reference sequence). This CDR3 has 11 residues. V lost 6 bases and J lost 1, with 6 bases in between. CDR3 sequence (DNA): TGCAGTGCAATCACCCAAGAGACCCAGTACTTC. Translated: CSAITQETQYF.

Judged by abundance, this clonotype is medium-sized. The genes are TRBV28 and TRBJ2-5; TRBD2 aligns across 9 bases. The CDR3 spans 13 residues. The germline V gene encodes CDR1 MDHEN and CDR2 SYDVKM. V shed 4 bases and J 3 bases; nucleotides not matched to a gene: 0. CDR3 in amino acids: CASSWTSEETQYF. CDR3 nucleotide sequence: TGTGCCAGCAGTTGGACTAGCGAAGAGACCCAGTACTTC.

This clonotype was observed at least ten times. This rearrangement joins TRBV14 to TRBJ2-1; the match to TRBD2 covers 10 bases. V lost 1 base and J lost 6; bases outside the gene matches: 6. The germline CDR1 and CDR2 sequences are SGHDN and FVKESK. The CDR3 length is 16 residues. Written as DNA, the CDR3 is TGTGCCAGCAGCCAAGGAAGCGGGAGGGCCGGCAATGAGCAGTTCTTC. Its translation: CASSQGSGRAGNEQFF.

The V gene is TRBV7-9, the J gene TRBJ2-1, with D perhaps being TRBD1 or TRBD2 (5 bases each). V was trimmed by 5 bases and J by 8 bases, leaving 16 bases between them. The germline gives CDR1 SEHNR, CDR2 FQNEAQ (reference sequence). The CDR3 is 14 residues long. CDR3 region: CASSHLGLAYEQFF. The CDR3 DNA is TGTGCCAGCAGCCACTTGGGGCTAGCCTATGAGCAGTTCTTC.

This clonotype is judged medium-sized. This chain links TRBV29-1 with TRBJ1-1, with 9 bases identical to TRBD1. CDR1 is SQVTM, CDR2 ANQGSEA, per germline. The length of the CDR3 is 13 residues. Losses at the gene ends were 4 bases for V and 5 bases for J; bases not matched to a gene: 5. This CDR3 is CSVARDRVTEAFF. CDR3 nucleotide sequence: TGCAGCGTTGCCCGGGACAGGGTTACTGAAGCTTTCTTT. The variable domain in full, with the rest retrieved from reference TRBV29-1 and TRBJ1-1, is SAVISQKPSRDICQRGTSLTIQCQVDSQVTMMFWYRQQPGQSLTLIATANQGSEATYESGFVIDKFPISRPNLTFSTLTVSNMSPEDSSIYLCSVARDRVTEAFFGQGTRLTVV.

In this sample, this clonotype is medium-sized (0.01 to 0.1%). V usage is TRBV12-3 or TRBV12-4 and J usage is TRBJ2-1, with unresolved D. Trimming removed 7 bases from V and 10 bases from J, with 11 bases in between. This CDR3 region has 11 residues. The CDR3 loop is CASTTGKEQFF. DNA of the CDR3: TGTGCCAGCACCACTGGGAAGGAGCAGTTCTTC.

This clonotype was detected many times. The chain is built from TRBV20-1 and TRBJ2-7; D is possibly TRBD2 (5 bases). CDR1 and CDR2 from the germline V gene are DFQATT and SNEGSKA (reference sequence). The CDR3 is made up of 15 amino acids. V was clipped by 0 bases and J by 2 bases, with 14 bases between them. The CDR3 DNA reads TGCAGTGCTAGAGATTTGGCGACGGGGACCTACGAGCAGTACTTC. Residues: CSARDLATGTYEQYF.

This clonotype showed up many times. This chain uses TRBV10-3 with TRBJ2-1; TRBD2 might be the D (6 bases). The V end was cut by 6 bases, the J end by 4 bases, with 10 bases between. Per the germline V gene, CDR1 is ENHRY and CDR2 is SYGVKD. This CDR3 has 13 amino acids. CDR3 in amino acids: CAISGSWYNEQFF. CDR3 bases: TGTGCCATCAGCGGGAGTTGGTACAATGAGCAGTTCTTC.

This clonotype is labeled as medium-sized. This sequence joins TRBV6-2 or TRBV6-3 and TRBJ1-4; D perhaps matches TRBD1 (6 bases). Germline CDR1 is MNHEY and CDR2 is SVGEGT. The CDR3 has 16 amino acids. V lost 5 bases and J 0 bases, leaving 13 bases between the germline ends. As DNA, the CDR3 is TGTGCCAGCAGTCTGACGACAGGTTCAACTAATGAAAAACTGTTTTTT. It translates to CASSLTTGSTNEKLFF.

The table lists this clonotype with many counts. The chain carries TRBV4-1 and TRBJ1-4; D is possibly TRBD1 (5 bases). CDR1 is MGHRA, CDR2 YSYEKL, per germline. The CDR3 spans 15 residues. Between the trimmed V and J ends, which lost 4 bases and 1 base, there was a span of 10 bases. The DNA for the CDR3 is TGCGCCAGCAGCCGGGACGGGAGAACTAATGAAAAACTGTTTTTT. It specifies CASSRDGRTNEKLFF.

This clonotype was detected many times. This rearrangement joins TRBV20-1 to TRBJ2-3; 11 positions agree with TRBD2. With 5 bases clipped from V and 4 bases from J, the junction kept 8 bases outside the gene matches. In germline, CDR1 is DFQATT, CDR2 SNEGSKA (reference sequence). The CDR3 has 15 residues. This CDR3 reads CSALPTSGKADTQYF. The DNA of the CDR3 is TGCAGTGCTTTGCCGACTAGCGGGAAGGCAGATACGCAGTATTTT.

This clonotype was recorded at least ten times. The chain uses TRBV12-5 and TRBJ2-3; TRBD1 aligns across 7 bases. The CDR3 runs to 15 residues. CDR1 is LGHNT and CDR2 is FRNRAP in the germline V gene. J was trimmed by 1 base and V by 7 bases; bases with no gene match: 8. Here the CDR3 DNA reads TGTGCTAGTGCCCAGGGGGTTTTACGCACAGATACGCAGTATTTT. Amino acids: CASAQGVLRTDTQYF.

In its sample, this clonotype is medium-sized (0.01 to 0.1%). The chain joins TRBV20-1 to TRBJ2-1; D unresolved. Looked up from germline, CDR1 is DFQATT and CDR2 is SNEGSKA (reference sequence). CDR3 length: 14 amino acids. V was shortened by 1 base and J by 9 bases, with 16 bases between the two germline ends. The CDR3 protein is CSARVHGYTGEQFF. In DNA form, the CDR3 reads TGCAGTGCTAGAGTTCACGGATATACTGGTGAGCAGTTCTTC.

By share of the sample, this clonotype is medium-sized. V gene TRBV5-4 combines with J gene TRBJ2-3; D possibly corresponds to TRBD2 (5 bases). Trimming removed 2 bases at V and 0 bases at J, with 7 bases between. CDR3 length equals 14 residues. The germline V gene has CDR1 SGHNT and CDR2 YYREEE (reference sequence). CDR3 sequence: CASSFGGSTDTQYF. CDR3 DNA sequence: TGTGCCAGCAGCTTCGGCGGGAGCACAGATACGCAGTATTTT.

The CDR3 DNA reads as TGTGCCAGCAGCACCCTGGGGACAGGGGCCACTGAAGCTTTCTTT. Amino acids: CASSTLGTGATEAFF. V is TRBV9 and J is TRBJ1-1; the match to TRBD1 covers 10 bases. The trim removed 4 bases at V and 4 bases at J, leaving 7 bases unmatched. The CDR3 length is 15 residues. Germline CDR1 reads SGDLS; CDR2 reads YYNGEE.

This clonotype was observed many times. The rearrangement joins TRBV6-1 to TRBJ2-1; 11 bases match TRBD2. Trimming cost V 6 bases and J 10 bases; bases outside gene matches: 11. CDR3 length equals 15 residues. Germline V gene data show CDR1 as MNHNS and CDR2 as SASEGT. In nucleotides, the CDR3 is TGTGCCAGCAGGGTACTAGCGGGAGACTCGTACGAGCAGTTCTTC. It translates to CASRVLAGDSYEQFF.

This clonotype is labeled as medium-sized. The chain carries TRBV29-1 and TRBJ2-7; D may be TRBD1 (6 bases). CDR1 is SQVTM, CDR2 ANQGSEA, per germline. The CDR3 runs to 14 residues. V was pared by 2 bases and J by 2 bases, with 13 bases between. DNA for the CDR3: TGCAGCGTTGAACCGGACGGGACAACCTACGAGCAGTACTTC. It specifies CSVEPDGTTYEQYF.

This chain uses TRBV12-3 or TRBV12-4 with TRBJ2-5, with 7 positions matching TRBD1. Trimming took 5 bases from V and 1 from J; bases not matched to a gene: 1. This CDR3 has 13 residues. The CDR3 here is CASSDRVQETQYF. In DNA, the CDR3 is TGTGCCAGCAGTGACAGGGTCCAAGAGACCCAGTACTTC.

Many counts were recorded for this clonotype. The chain couples TRBV5-1 to TRBJ2-1, with D unresolved. The V end was cut by 1 base, the J end by 6 bases, with 5 bases between. Germline CDR1 and CDR2: SGHRS and YFSETQ. CDR3 length: 12 residues. CDR3 nucleotides: TGCGCCAGCAGCTTGACAGTCAATGAGCAGTTCTTC. Translating it yields CASSLTVNEQFF.

This clonotype is labeled as medium-sized. The V and J genes are TRBV7-9 and TRBJ2-7; no clear D. Trimming removed 1 base from V and 9 bases from J, with 10 bases in between. The CDR3 has 12 residues. Germline V CDR1 and CDR2: SEHNR, FQNEAQ (reference sequence). DNA for the CDR3: TGTGCCAGCAGCTTAGTTCCCACCCCGCAGTACTTC. It translates to CASSLVPTPQYF.